Listed below are T cell receptor beta chains from one sample, sequenced in a study of blood T cell repertoires in COVID-19. TCRdb's table, derived via immunoSEQ multiplex PCR, lists solely in-frame clones and lacks some. The sample carries hundreds of thousands of clones, roughly 89% recorded once. The specimen was peripheral blood. Receptor source: a woman aged 25-40 years with COVID-19, enrolled during active disease. Each CDR3 is given with its conserved first and last residue. A D gene is named only where the DNA matches it firmly. Clone size is not always given. Where it is, it says once, few, many or a class for expanded clones.

d_call: .
j_call: TRBJ1-1
v_call: TRBV3-1/TRBV3-2
clone_size: .
cdr3_aa: CASSHGIEAFF
cdr3_nt: TGTGCCAGCAGCCACGGGATTGAAGCTTTCTTT

d_call: .
j_call: TRBJ1-5
v_call: TRBV5-5
clone_size: .
cdr3_aa: CASSVQVQVERGQPQHF
cdr3_nt: TGTGCCAGCAGCGTCCAGGTGCAGGTAGAAAGGGGTCAGCCCCAGCATTTT

d_call: TRBD2
j_call: TRBJ2-7
v_call: TRBV4-1
clone_size: .
cdr3_aa: CASSQDPGGLYEQYF
cdr3_nt: TGCGCCAGCAGCCAAGATCCGGGGGGGCTCTACGAGCAGTACTTC

d_call: .
j_call: TRBJ2-3
v_call: TRBV5-1
clone_size: .
cdr3_aa: CASSLPVPTDTQYF
cdr3_nt: TGCGCCAGCAGCTTGCCAGTGCCCACAGATACGCAGTATTTT

d_call: .
j_call: TRBJ2-7
v_call: TRBV28
clone_size: .
cdr3_aa: CASSLGGLEQYF
cdr3_nt: TGTGCCAGCAGTTTGGGGGGGCTTGAGCAGTACTTC

d_call: TRBD1
j_call: TRBJ1-6
v_call: TRBV14
clone_size: many
cdr3_aa: CASSPFGGGGSPLHF
cdr3_nt: TGTGCCAGCAGCCCATTCGGAGGGGGCGGTTCACCCCTCCACTTT

d_call: .
j_call: TRBJ1-1
v_call: TRBV5-1
clone_size: .
cdr3_aa: CASSLDREVHTEAFF
cdr3_nt: TGCGCCAGCAGCTTGGACAGAGAAGTTCACACTGAAGCTTTCTTT

d_call: TRBD2
j_call: TRBJ2-3
v_call: TRBV12-5
clone_size: .
cdr3_aa: CASGPPTSGDADTQYF
cdr3_nt: TGTGCTAGTGGTCCGCCGACTAGCGGGGACGCAGATACGCAGTATTTT

d_call: .
j_call: TRBJ1-2
v_call: TRBV29-1
clone_size: .
cdr3_aa: CSVVGGSYGYTF
cdr3_nt: TGCAGCGTTGTAGGAGGGAGCTATGGCTACACCTTC

d_call: .
j_call: TRBJ2-1
v_call: TRBV3-1/TRBV3-2
clone_size: .
cdr3_aa: CASSQDGGAGYNEQFF
cdr3_nt: TGTGCCAGCAGCCAAGATGGGGGGGCCGGTTACAATGAGCAGTTCTTC

d_call: .
j_call: TRBJ1-6
v_call: TRBV30
clone_size: .
cdr3_aa: CAWKAPGQPSNSPLHF
cdr3_nt: TGTGCCTGGAAGGCTCCCGGACAGCCCTCTAATTCACCCCTCCACTTT